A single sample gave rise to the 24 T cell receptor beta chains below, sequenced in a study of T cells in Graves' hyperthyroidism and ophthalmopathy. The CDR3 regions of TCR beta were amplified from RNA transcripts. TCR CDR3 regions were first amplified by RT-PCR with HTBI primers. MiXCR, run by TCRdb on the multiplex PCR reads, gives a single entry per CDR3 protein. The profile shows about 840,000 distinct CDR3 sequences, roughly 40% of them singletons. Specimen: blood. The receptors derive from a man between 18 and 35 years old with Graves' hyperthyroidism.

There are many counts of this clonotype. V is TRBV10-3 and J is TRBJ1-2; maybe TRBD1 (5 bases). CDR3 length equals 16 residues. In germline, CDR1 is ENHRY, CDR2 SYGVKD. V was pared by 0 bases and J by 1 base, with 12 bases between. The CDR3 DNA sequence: TGTGCCATCAGTGAGTCCGGAGGGGTAGATAACTATGGCTACACCTTC. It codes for CAISESGGVDNYGYTF.

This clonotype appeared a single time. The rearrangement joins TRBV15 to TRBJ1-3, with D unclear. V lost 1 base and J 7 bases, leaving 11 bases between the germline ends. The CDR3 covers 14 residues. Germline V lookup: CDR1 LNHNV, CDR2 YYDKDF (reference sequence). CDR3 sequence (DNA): TGTGCCACCAGCAGAGTTGGCAGCATGAACACCATATATTTT. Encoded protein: CATSRVGSMNTIYF. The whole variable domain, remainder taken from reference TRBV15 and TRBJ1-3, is DAMVIQNPRYQVTQFGKPVTLSCSQTLNHNVMYWYQQKSSQAPKLLFHYYDKDFNNEADTPDNFQSRRPNTSFCFLDIRSPGLGDTAMYLCATSRVGSMNTIYFGEGSWLTVV.

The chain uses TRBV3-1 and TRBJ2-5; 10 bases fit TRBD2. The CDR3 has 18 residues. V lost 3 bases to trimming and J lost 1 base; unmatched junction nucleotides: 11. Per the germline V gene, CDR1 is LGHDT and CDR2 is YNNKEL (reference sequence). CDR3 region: CASSHSLLAGVGQETQYF. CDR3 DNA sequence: TGTGCCAGCAGCCATTCGCTCCTAGCGGGAGTAGGCCAAGAGACCCAGTACTTC.

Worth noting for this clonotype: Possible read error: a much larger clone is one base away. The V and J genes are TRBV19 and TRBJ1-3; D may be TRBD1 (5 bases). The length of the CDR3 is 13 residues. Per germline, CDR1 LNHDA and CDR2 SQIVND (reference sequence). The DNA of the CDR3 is TGTGCCAGTAGGATGGGGCAAGGAAGCACCATATATTTT. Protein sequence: CASRMGQGSTIYF.

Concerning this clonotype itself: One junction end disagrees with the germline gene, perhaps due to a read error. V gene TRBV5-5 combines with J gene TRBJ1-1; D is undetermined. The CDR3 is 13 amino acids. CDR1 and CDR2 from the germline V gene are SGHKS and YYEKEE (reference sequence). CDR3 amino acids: CASTPAGNPEAFF. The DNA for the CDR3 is TGTGCCAGCACCCCAGCTGGGAACCCTGAAGCTTTCTTT.

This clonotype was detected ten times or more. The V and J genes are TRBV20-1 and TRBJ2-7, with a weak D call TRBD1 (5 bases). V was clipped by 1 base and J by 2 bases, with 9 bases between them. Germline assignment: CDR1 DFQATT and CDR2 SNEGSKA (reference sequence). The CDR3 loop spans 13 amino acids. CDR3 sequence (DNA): TGCAGTGCTAGAGGGGGCCCCCCCTACGAGCAGTACTTC. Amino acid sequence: CSARGGPPYEQYF.

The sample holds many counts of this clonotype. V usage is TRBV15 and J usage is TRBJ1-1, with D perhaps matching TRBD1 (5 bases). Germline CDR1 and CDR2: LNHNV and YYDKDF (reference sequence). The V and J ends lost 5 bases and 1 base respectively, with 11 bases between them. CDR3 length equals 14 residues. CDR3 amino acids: CATSGPQGNTEAFF. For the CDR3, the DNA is TGTGCCACCAGCGGCCCTCAGGGGAACACTGAAGCTTTCTTT.

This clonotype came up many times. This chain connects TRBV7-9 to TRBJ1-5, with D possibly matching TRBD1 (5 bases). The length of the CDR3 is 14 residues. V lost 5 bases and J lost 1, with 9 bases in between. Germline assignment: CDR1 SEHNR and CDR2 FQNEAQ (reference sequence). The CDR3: CASSAGPSNQPQHF. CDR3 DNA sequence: TGTGCCAGCAGCGCGGGGCCAAGCAATCAGCCCCAGCATTTT.

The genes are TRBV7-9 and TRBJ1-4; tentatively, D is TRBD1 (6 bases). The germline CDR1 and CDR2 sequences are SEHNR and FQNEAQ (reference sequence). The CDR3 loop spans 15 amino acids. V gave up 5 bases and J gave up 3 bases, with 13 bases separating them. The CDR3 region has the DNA TGTGCCAGCAGCCCTGGGGGGCTTTCTAATGAAAAACTGTTTTTT. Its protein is CASSPGGLSNEKLFF.

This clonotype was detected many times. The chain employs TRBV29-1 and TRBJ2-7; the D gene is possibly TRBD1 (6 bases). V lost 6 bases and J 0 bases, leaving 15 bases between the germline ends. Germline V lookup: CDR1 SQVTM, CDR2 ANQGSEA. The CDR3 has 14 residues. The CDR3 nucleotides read TGCAGCGTCGCCGGACAGTCCAGCTCCTACGAGCAGTACTTC. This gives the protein CSVAGQSSSYEQYF.

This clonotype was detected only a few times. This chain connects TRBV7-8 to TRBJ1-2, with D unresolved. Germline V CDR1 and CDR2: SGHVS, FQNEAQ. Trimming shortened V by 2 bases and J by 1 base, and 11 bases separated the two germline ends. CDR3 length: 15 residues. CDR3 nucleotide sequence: TGTGCCAGCAGCTTATCGATGGAAGTTAACTATGGCTACACCTTC. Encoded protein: CASSLSMEVNYGYTF.

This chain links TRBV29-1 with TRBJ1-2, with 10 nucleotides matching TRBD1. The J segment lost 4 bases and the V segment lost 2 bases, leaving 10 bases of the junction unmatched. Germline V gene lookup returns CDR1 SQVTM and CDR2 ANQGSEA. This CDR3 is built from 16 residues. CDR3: CSVEPGRQGAIYGYTF. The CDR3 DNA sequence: TGCAGCGTTGAACCGGGTAGACAGGGGGCCATCTATGGCTACACCTTC.

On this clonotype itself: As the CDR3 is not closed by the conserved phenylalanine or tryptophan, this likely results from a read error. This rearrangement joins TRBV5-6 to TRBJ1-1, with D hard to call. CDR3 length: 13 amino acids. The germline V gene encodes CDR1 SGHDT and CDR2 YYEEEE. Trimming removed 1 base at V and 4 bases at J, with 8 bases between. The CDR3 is CASSLSTGTEAFL. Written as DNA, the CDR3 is TGTGCCAGCAGCTTGTCCACGGGCACTGAAGCTTTCCTT.

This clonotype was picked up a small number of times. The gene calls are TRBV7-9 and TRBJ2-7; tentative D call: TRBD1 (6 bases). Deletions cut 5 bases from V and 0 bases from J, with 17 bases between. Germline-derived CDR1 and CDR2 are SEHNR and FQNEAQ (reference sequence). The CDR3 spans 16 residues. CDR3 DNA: TGTGCCAGCAGCCCAGGGGCCGCGCCCCGCTCCTACGAGCAGTACTTC. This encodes CASSPGAAPRSYEQYF.

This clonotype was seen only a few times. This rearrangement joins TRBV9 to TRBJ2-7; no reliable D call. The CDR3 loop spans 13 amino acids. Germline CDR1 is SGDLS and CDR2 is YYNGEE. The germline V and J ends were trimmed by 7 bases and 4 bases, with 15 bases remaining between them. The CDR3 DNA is TGTGCCAGCTCCAGCGCCCCCGGGTACGAGCAGTACTTC. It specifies CASSSAPGYEQYF.

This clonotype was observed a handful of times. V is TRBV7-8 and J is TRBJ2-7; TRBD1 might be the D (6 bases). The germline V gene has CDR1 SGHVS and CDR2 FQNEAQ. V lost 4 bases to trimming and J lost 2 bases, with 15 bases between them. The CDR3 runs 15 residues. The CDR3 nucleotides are TGTGCCAGCAGCTCCTGGACAGCCAGGGCCTACGAGCAGTACTTC. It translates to CASSSWTARAYEQYF. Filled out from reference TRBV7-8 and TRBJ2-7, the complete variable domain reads GAGVSQSPRYKVAKRGQDVALRCDPISGHVSLFWYQQALGQGPEFLTYFQNEAQLDKSGLPSDRFFAERPEGSVSTLKIQRTQQEDSAVYLCASSSWTARAYEQYFGPGTRLTVT.

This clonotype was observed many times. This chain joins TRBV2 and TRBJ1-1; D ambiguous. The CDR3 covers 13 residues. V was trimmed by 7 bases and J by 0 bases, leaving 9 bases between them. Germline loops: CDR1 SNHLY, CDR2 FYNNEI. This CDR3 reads CASKDDMNTEAFF. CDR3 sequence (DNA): TGTGCCAGCAAGGACGACATGAACACTGAAGCTTTCTTT.

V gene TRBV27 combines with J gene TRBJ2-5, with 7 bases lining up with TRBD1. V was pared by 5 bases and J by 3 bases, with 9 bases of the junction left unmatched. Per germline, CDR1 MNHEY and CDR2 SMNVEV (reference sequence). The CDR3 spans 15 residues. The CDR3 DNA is TGTGCCAGCAGTCCACAGGGGATGTCGAAAGAGACCCAGTACTTC. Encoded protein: CASSPQGMSKETQYF.

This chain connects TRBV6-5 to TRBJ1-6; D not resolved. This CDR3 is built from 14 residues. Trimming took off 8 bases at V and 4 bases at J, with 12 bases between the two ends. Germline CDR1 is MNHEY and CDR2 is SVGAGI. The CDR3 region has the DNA TGTGCCAGCCTTACTTGGCAGTATAATTCACCCCTCCACTTT. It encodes CASLTWQYNSPLHF.

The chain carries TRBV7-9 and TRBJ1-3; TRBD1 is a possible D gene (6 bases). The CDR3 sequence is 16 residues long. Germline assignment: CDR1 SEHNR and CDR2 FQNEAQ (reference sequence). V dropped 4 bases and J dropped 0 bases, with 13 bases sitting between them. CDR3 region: CASSYPGQASGNTIYF. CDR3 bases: TGTGCCAGCAGCTACCCGGGACAAGCCTCTGGAAACACCATATATTTT. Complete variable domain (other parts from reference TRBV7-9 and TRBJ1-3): DTGVSQNPRHKITKRGQNVTFRCDPISEHNRLYWYRQTLGQGPEFLTYFQNEAQLEKSRLLSDRFSAERPKGSFSTLEIQRTEQGDSAMYLCASSYPGQASGNTIYFGEGSWLTVV.

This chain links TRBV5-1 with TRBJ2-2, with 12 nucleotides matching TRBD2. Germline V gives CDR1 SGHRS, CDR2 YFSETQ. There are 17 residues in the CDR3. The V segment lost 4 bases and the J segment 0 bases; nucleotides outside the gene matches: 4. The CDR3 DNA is TGCGCCAGCAGCCAGGGGACTAGCGGGCCGAACACCGGGGAGCTGTTTTTT. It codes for CASSQGTSGPNTGELFF.

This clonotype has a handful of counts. The chain's CDR3 is CASSIDRDRAYTGELFF. The CDR3, as DNA: TGTGCCAGTAGTATAGATCGAGACAGGGCGTACACCGGGGAGCTGTTTTTT. The genes are TRBV19 and TRBJ2-2; 7 bases map to TRBD1. Germline V gene lookup returns CDR1 LNHDA and CDR2 SQIVND (reference sequence). The CDR3 runs to 17 residues. With 0 bases clipped from V and 3 bases from J, the junction kept 7 bases outside the gene matches.

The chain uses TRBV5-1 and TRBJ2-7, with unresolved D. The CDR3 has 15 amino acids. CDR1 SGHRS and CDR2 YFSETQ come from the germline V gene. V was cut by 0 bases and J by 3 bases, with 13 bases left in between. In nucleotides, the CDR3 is TGCGCCAGCAGCTTGGGGCCAAGCAGAGGCTACGAGCAGTACTTC. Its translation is CASSLGPSRGYEQYF.

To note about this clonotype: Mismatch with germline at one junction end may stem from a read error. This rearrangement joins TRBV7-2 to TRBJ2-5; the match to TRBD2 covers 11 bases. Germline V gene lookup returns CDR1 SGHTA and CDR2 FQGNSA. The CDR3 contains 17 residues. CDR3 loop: CASSQGRSGGAKETQYF. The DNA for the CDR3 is TGCGCCAGCAGCCAAGGGCGTAGCGGGGGGGCCAAAGAGACCCAGTACTTC.